Listed here are 14 T cell receptor beta chains from one sample, sequenced in a study of regulatory dendritic cells for organ transplantation. CFSE-labeled sorted T cells met regulatory or mature dendritic cells for over 4 days. Sequencing used immunoSEQ multiplex PCR; TCRdb keeps in-frame clones, though not all of them. The sample consists of about 11,000 clones, roughly four fifths of them appearing once. Antigens of these TCRs are unknown. Material: memory CD4+ T cells from blood cultured with regulatory dendritic cells. Indicated subset: CD45RO+ memory T cells. Receptors were obtained from a human donor in good health.

The chain employs TRBV7-2 and TRBJ2-7; 8 bases are shared with TRBD1. Germline loops: CDR1 SGHTA, CDR2 FQGNSA. The CDR3 is 14 residues long. V was pared by 5 bases and J by 3 bases, with 6 bases of the junction left unmatched. The CDR3 coding sequence is TGTGCCAGCAGCCGGACCGGACAGGGCTACGAGCAGTACTTC. Protein product: CASSRTGQGYEQYF.

The rearrangement uses TRBV5-1 and TRBJ1-4; D not certain. The V gene's germline CDR1 is SGHRS and CDR2 YFSETQ. The CDR3 sequence is 14 residues long. The germline V and J ends were trimmed by 3 bases and 6 bases, with 12 bases remaining between them. CDR3 nucleotides: TGCGCCAGCAGCTACACGGGGTCGGATGAAAAACTGTTTTTT. Translated: CASSYTGSDEKLFF.

The gene calls are TRBV7-6 and TRBJ2-1; D is unclear. Germline CDR1 and CDR2: SGHVS and FNYEAQ. V lost 1 base to trimming and J lost 3 bases, with 7 bases between them. This CDR3 is built from 14 residues. CDR3 amino acids: CASSLGPGYNEQFF. The CDR3 bases are TGTGCCAGCAGCTTAGGGCCAGGCTACAATGAGCAGTTCTTC.

V is TRBV6-1 and J is TRBJ1-1; tentative D call: TRBD1 (5 bases). This CDR3 comprises 16 residues. Germline assignment: CDR1 MNHNS and CDR2 SASEGT. The germline V and J ends were trimmed by 2 bases and 1 base, with 14 bases remaining between them. The CDR3 region has the DNA TGTGCCAGCAGTGAATTTGGGGGGATAACGAACACTGAAGCTTTCTTT. This encodes CASSEFGGITNTEAFF.

V usage is TRBV11-2 and J usage is TRBJ2-5; 8 bases are a match to TRBD2. The V gene's germline CDR1 is SGHAT and CDR2 FQNNGV. Unmatched junction bases numbered 15, after V lost 5 bases and J lost 7 bases. The CDR3 has 16 residues. CDR3 loop: CASSPYVAGTHGTQYF. DNA for the CDR3: TGTGCCAGCAGCCCCTATGTAGCGGGGACCCATGGGACCCAGTACTTC. Complete variable domain (other parts from reference TRBV11-2 and TRBJ2-5): EAGVAQSPRYKIIEKRQSVAFWCNPISGHATLYWYQQILGQGPKLLIQFQNNGVVDDSQLPKDRFSAERLKGVDSTLKIQPAKLEDSAVYLCASSPYVAGTHGTQYFGPGTRLLVL.

The CDR3 DNA sequence: TGTGCCAGCAGCCCCGGACAGGGTAACATCGACTATGGCTACACCTTC. Residues: CASSPGQGNIDYGYTF. The V and J genes are TRBV14 and TRBJ1-2, with 8 positions matching TRBD1. The CDR3 totals 16 residues. The V gene end was trimmed by 4 bases and the J gene end by 3 bases; junction bases not matched to a gene: 10. Germline lookup yields CDR1 SGHDN and CDR2 FVKESK.

Remarks on this clone: A junction boundary mismatches the germline segment, possibly from a read error. This sequence joins TRBV5-1 and TRBJ2-3, with D possibly TRBD1 on 6 matching bases. This CDR3 region has 17 residues. Per the germline V gene, CDR1 is SGHRS and CDR2 is YFSETQ. CDR3 residues: CVSSPLVRVGGTDTQYF. CDR3 nucleotides: TGCGTCAGCAGCCCCCTCGTCAGGGTAGGGGGAACAGATACGCAGTATTTT.

This rearrangement joins TRBV7-3 to TRBJ2-2, with 8 bases aligning to TRBD1. V dropped 5 bases and J dropped 4; count of bases not matched to a gene: 3. Germline V CDR1 and CDR2: SGHTA, FQGTGA. CDR3 length: 14 amino acids. The CDR3 DNA reads as TGTGCCAGCAGCCCGGACAGGGTCACCGGGGAGCTGTTTTTT. Encoded protein: CASSPDRVTGELFF.

This clone was observed a handful of times. This sequence joins TRBV10-3 and TRBJ1-2; the D gene is possibly TRBD1 (6 bases). The length of the CDR3 is 15 residues. Germline CDR1 is ENHRY and CDR2 is SYGVKD. V lost 2 bases to trimming and J lost 3 bases, with 13 bases between them. CDR3 region: CAISENRDGHYGYTF. The CDR3 region has the DNA TGTGCCATCAGTGAGAACAGGGACGGACACTATGGCTACACCTTC.

This clone has more than one count but fewer than ten. The gene calls are TRBV7-9 and TRBJ2-5, with 9 nucleotides matching TRBD1. V lost 3 bases, J lost 5 bases, and 7 bases stayed unmatched. Germline CDR1 reads SEHNR; CDR2 reads FQNEAQ (reference sequence). The CDR3 totals 15 residues. This chain's CDR3 is CASSFLRDRVETQYF. DNA for the CDR3: TGTGCCAGCAGCTTCCTCCGGGACAGGGTTGAGACCCAGTACTTC.

The rearrangement joins TRBV5-1 to TRBJ2-5; 9 bases fit TRBD2. Germline values: CDR1 SGHRS, CDR2 YFSETQ. The CDR3 totals 16 residues. The trim removed 0 bases at V and 5 bases at J, leaving 8 bases unmatched. The CDR3 protein is CASSLAVAGVLETQYF. CDR3 coding DNA: TGCGCCAGCAGCTTGGCGGTAGCGGGGGTTCTGGAGACCCAGTACTTC.

The CDR3 sequence is CAISQDRGRQPQHF. The CDR3 DNA reads as TGTGCCATCAGCCAGGACAGGGGCCGACAGCCCCAGCATTTT. The V call is TRBV10-3, the J call TRBJ1-5, with 9 positions matching TRBD1. The CDR3 is 14 residues long. Unmatched junction bases numbered 7, after V lost 6 bases and J lost 7 bases. Germline V gives CDR1 ENHRY, CDR2 SYGVKD.

The rearrangement links TRBV4-3 to TRBJ2-1, with D perhaps matching TRBD2 (7 bases). Trimming shortened V by 1 base and J by 3 bases, and 19 bases separated the two germline ends. The V gene's germline CDR1 is LGHNA and CDR2 YSLEER. The CDR3 covers 18 residues. The chain's CDR3 is CASSQGVLGGGLYNEQFF. CDR3 nucleotides: TGCGCCAGCAGCCAAGGGGTATTGGGGGGGGGCCTCTACAATGAGCAGTTCTTC.

This chain connects TRBV11-2 to TRBJ2-3; D is possibly TRBD1 (6 bases). V was trimmed by 1 base and J by 4 bases, leaving 15 bases between them. Germline loops: CDR1 SGHAT, CDR2 FQNNGV. The CDR3 is made up of 16 amino acids. In DNA, the CDR3 is TGTGCCAGCAGCTTAGGTACCCTCGCAGGGGCAGATACGCAGTATTTT. Protein sequence: CASSLGTLAGADTQYF.